The 10 T cell receptor beta chains below come from one sample, sequenced in a study of CXCR3-negative and CXCR3-positive naive CD8 T cells (dated by TCRdb to about 2019). Instrument on record: NextSeq 550. The Human TCR Profiling Kit (MiLaboratory) was used to prepare UMI-labeled 5' RACE TRB cDNA libraries. Reads reprocessed by TCRdb are summarized as one entry per CDR3 protein sequence, and DNA is absent. This sample's clone table shows 56,000 or so distinct CDR3 sequences. Around 20% of the sample is in the top ten clones. Sequenced: memory CD8+ T cells from blood. This specimen's cell subset or site label, interpreted: conventional CD8+ memory T cells (TMEM), sorted as controls. These receptors originate from a human donor in good health. Some clones in this sample may be carry-over from other donors' samples.

The chain couples TRBV6-2 or TRBV6-3 to TRBJ1-1; TCRdb's D call, TRBD1, is unchecked because there is no DNA. CDR3 length: 12 residues. Looked up from germline, CDR1 is MNHEY and CDR2 is SVGEGT. The chain's CDR3 is CASSYWGARAFF.

The chain employs TRBV7-9 and TRBJ1-2; TCRdb reports TRBD1, a call that lacks DNA to check it against. This CDR3 contains 13 residues. Germline CDR1 SEHNR, CDR2 FQNEAQ (reference sequence). The CDR3 region is CASSRTGKNGYTF.

The rearrangement uses TRBV28 and TRBJ2-6. Germline-derived CDR1 and CDR2 are MDHEN and SYDVKM. The CDR3 length is 15 residues. The chain's CDR3 is CASSHGLSGANVLTF.

The genes are TRBV4-1 and TRBJ2-2. This CDR3 is 16 amino acids long. From germline, CDR1 is MGHRA and CDR2 YSYEKL. CDR3 sequence reads: CASSPSPDGNTGELFF.

V usage is TRBV12-3 or TRBV12-4 and J usage is TRBJ2-7; there is no DNA to check the TCRdb D call of TRBD1. This CDR3 is 14 amino acids long. CDR3 loop: CASSPSWGEYEQYF.

J is TRBJ2-5 and V is TRBV10-1; TCRdb's D call of TRBD1 is untestable without DNA. CDR3 size: 12 residues. In germline, CDR1 is WNHNN, CDR2 SYGVQD (reference sequence). CDR3: CASTGGGLTQYF.

The V and J genes are TRBV6-2 or TRBV6-3 and TRBJ2-1; TCRdb picks TRBD1, but there is no DNA to check that call. Germline CDR1 is MNHEY and CDR2 is SVGEGT. CDR3 length: 15 amino acids. The CDR3 sequence is CASSSRDNGDNEQFF.

The chain joins TRBV14 to TRBJ2-3; TCRdb designates TRBD2, a call that cannot be tested without DNA. From germline, CDR1 is SGHDN and CDR2 FVKESK. The CDR3 runs 15 residues. The CDR3: CASSQDRGRVDTQYF.

This rearrangement joins TRBV7-9 to TRBJ2-1. This CDR3 spans 16 amino acids. Germline V gene sequence: CDR1 SEHNR, CDR2 FQNEAQ (reference sequence). The CDR3 region is CASRQRTWNLTNEQFF.

This chain connects TRBV20-1 to TRBJ2-7; without DNA, the TCRdb call of TRBD2 cannot be checked. The length of the CDR3 is 17 residues. The germline gives CDR1 DFQATT, CDR2 SNEGSKA (reference sequence). CDR3 residues: CSARDLETSGGFHEQYF.